The clone carrying this TCR beta chain came up a few times. Its antigen is currently unknown. After constant-region reverse-primer amplification, full-length variable regions underwent semi-nested PCR with Nested Universal Primer A. One entry per CDR3 protein, called by TCRdb with MiXCR from the 5' RACE reads. This sample has around 44,000 distinct CDR3 sequences, with 30% found just once. General study findings and limits: The larger cohort examined one V-J beta rearrangement, not whole repertoires.

Between the trimmed V and J ends, which lost 4 bases and 8 bases, there was a span of 14 bases. This CDR3 comprises 13 residues. Germline lookup yields CDR1 SNHLY and CDR2 FYNNEI. Memory CD4+ cells were defined as CD4+CD45RO+CD25-. V and J are TRBV2 and TRBJ1-1; D is uncertain. The receptor comes from a female donor with breast cancer. Material for sequencing was tumor-infiltrating memory CD4+ T cells sorted from the breast tumor. Subset meaning: memory CD4+ T cells, CD4+CD45RO+CD25-. The CDR3 sequence is CASSVQSSLEAFF. CDR3 nucleotides: TGTGCCAGCAGTGTCCAGAGTAGCTTAGAAGCTTTCTTT.